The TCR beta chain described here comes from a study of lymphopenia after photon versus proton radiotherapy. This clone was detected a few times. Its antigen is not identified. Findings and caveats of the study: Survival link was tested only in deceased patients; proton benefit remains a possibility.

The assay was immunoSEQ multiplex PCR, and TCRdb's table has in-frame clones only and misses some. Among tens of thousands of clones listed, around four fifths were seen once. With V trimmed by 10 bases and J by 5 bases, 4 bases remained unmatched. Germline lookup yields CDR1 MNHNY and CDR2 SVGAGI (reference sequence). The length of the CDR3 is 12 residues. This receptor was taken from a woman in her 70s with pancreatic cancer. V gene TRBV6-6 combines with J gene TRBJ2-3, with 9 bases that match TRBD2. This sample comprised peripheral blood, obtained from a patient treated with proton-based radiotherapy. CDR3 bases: TGTGCCATCGCGGGGGGGAGAGATACGCAGTATTTT. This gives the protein CAIAGGRDTQYF.